Included here is one T cell receptor beta chain sequence, with context. Using immunoSEQ multiplex PCR, the repertoire was profiled, and TCRdb retains in-frame clones only, with some absent. In the table there are some 640,000 clones, over 75% of which are singletons. The sample is drawn from a study of shared T cell receptors in the human thymus. V lost 5 bases and J lost 3, with 11 bases in between. Per the germline V gene, CDR1 is LNHDA and CDR2 is SQIVND (reference sequence). This CDR3 contains 14 residues. These same data were also listed under a study on human thymus T cells. That work states: Those donating were healthy Finnish infants in corrective surgery for congenital heart defects. Resections from corrective heart surgery supplied the thymus tissue. Use of V and J genes seemed skewed within the thymic and blood repertoires. Unrelated people showed highly overlapping thymic repertoires, related research reported.

The V gene is TRBV19, the J gene TRBJ1-5, with D perhaps matching TRBD1 (6 bases). This receptor was taken from a boy less than two years old with a congenital heart defect. Sample: thymocytes. The CDR3 reads CASSADSINQPQHF. In DNA form, the CDR3 reads TGTGCCAGTAGTGCGGACAGTATCAATCAGCCCCAGCATTTT.